What follows are 3 T cell receptor beta chains derived from one specimen sequenced in a study of T cells after yellow fever vaccination. Via MiXCR, TCRdb re-called the 5' RACE reads, giving one row per CDR3 protein. Of 180,000 or so distinct CDR3 sequences in the sample, approximately 10% were seen once. Sequencing used CD8+ T cells sorted from PBMCs, obtained 15 days after the yellow fever booster vaccination. The receptors stem from a man younger than 35 who received the YFV17D yellow fever vaccine.

The rearrangement joins TRBV7-2 to TRBJ2-7, with 7 nucleotides matching TRBD1. The junction had 12 bases not matched to a gene; V was cut back by 4 bases and J by 3 bases. Germline V gene lookup returns CDR1 SGHTA and CDR2 FQGNSA. CDR3 length: 16 amino acids. The CDR3 DNA reads TGTGCCAGCAGCTCGGGTTGGGACAGTGAGGGCTACGAGCAGTACTTC. Translating it yields CASSSGWDSEGYEQYF.

This clonotype has only a few counts. V usage is TRBV7-7 and J usage is TRBJ2-1, with TRBD2 as a possible D gene (6 bases). Per germline, CDR1 SSHAT and CDR2 FNYEAQ (reference sequence). Trimming left V 1 base short and J 4 bases short, with 14 bases between. The CDR3 is 16 residues long. In DNA form, the CDR3 reads TGTGCCAGCAGCTTAGGTGTGCGCGGGGAGTACAATGAGCAGTTCTTC. As protein: CASSLGVRGEYNEQFF. Variable domain in full (rest from reference TRBV7-7 and TRBJ2-1): GAGVSQSPRYKVTKRGQDVTLRCDPISSHATLYWYQQALGQGPEFLTYFNYEAQPDKSGLPSDRFSAERPEGSISTLTIQRTEQRDSAMYRCASSLGVRGEYNEQFFGPGTRLTVL.

The rearrangement joins TRBV27 to TRBJ2-7, with unresolved D. The V end lost 8 bases, the J end lost 2 bases, and 19 bases lay between the germline ends. Germline CDR1 is MNHEY and CDR2 is SMNVEV (reference sequence). CDR3 length equals 15 residues. This CDR3 is CASSLTGYAPYEQYF. CDR3 sequence (DNA): TGTGCCAGCTCCCTTACGGGCTACGCGCCCTACGAGCAGTACTTC.